The TCR beta chain described here comes from a study of T cells in localized non-small cell lung cancer. Generated by immunoSEQ multiplex PCR, the TCRdb table keeps only in-frame clones and is missing some. The table shows almost 35,000 clones, with roughly 93% occurring only once. Remarks on this clone: Its specificity is not known.

Germline CDR1 and CDR2: LNHNV and YYDKDF (reference sequence). The CDR3 length is 17 residues. The V end was cut by 0 bases, the J end by 9 bases, with 21 bases between. The study's findings and limits: Owing to sequencing of a solitary tumor region, heterogeneity cannot be discounted.

V usage is TRBV15 and J usage is TRBJ2-1; D may be TRBD1 (6 bases). The source is a female donor older than 55 with stage I lung adenocarcinoma. Specimen: peripheral blood, collected before any cancer treatment. The CDR3 here is CATSRDLGASGAREQFF. DNA for the CDR3: TGTGCCACCAGCAGAGATCTGGGGGCATCCGGGGCTCGTGAGCAGTTCTTC.